The rows below give T cell receptor beta chains drawn from one sample of a study of T-cell memory formation after mild COVID-19. TCRdb independently ran MiXCR on the 5' RACE reads; one entry per CDR3 protein. This sample has 150,000 to 200,000 distinct CDR3 sequences, with about 14% found just once. Sequencing used PBMCs or a T cell subset sorted from them (not recorded which). Receptors were obtained from an adult woman who had mild COVID-19 (a few samples of this study predate the infection). Cell type and time point are not known. The CDR3 runs from the conserved cysteine through the conserved F or W. A D gene is named only where the DNA matches it firmly. A clone size is listed for some rows: how often the clone was seen (once, few, many), or a class if it is expanded.

clone size: -
V gene: TRBV11-2
D gene: -
J gene: TRBJ2-5
CDR3 DNA: TGTGCCAGCAGCCGGTTGGGGGGAAACTTACAAGAGACCCAGTACTTC
CDR3 protein: CASSRLGGNLQETQYF

clone size: -
V gene: TRBV20-1
D gene: -
J gene: TRBJ2-5
CDR3 DNA: TGCAGTGCTAGAGAGGGGGTTGTGGGGACCCAGTACTTC
CDR3 protein: CSAREGVVGTQYF

clone size: few
V gene: TRBV7-9
D gene: -
J gene: TRBJ1-1
CDR3 DNA: TGTGCCAGCAGCACCAAACAACCTGAAGCTTTCTTT
CDR3 protein: CASSTKQPEAFF

clone size: -
V gene: TRBV5-4
D gene: TRBD1
J gene: TRBJ1-1
CDR3 DNA: TGTGCCAGCAGCTTGGCAGGACAGGGGAACACTGAAGATTTCTTT
CDR3 protein: CASSLAGQGNTEDFF

clone size: few
V gene: TRBV29-1
D gene: -
J gene: TRBJ2-7
CDR3 DNA: TGCAGCGCCCGACAGGCCTACGAGCAGTACTTC
CDR3 protein: CSARQAYEQYF

clone size: -
V gene: TRBV29-1
D gene: -
J gene: TRBJ2-3
CDR3 DNA: TGCAGCGTTGAGCAGTCGTGGGCAGATACGCAGTATTTT
CDR3 protein: CSVEQSWADTQYF

clone size: -
V gene: TRBV5-5
D gene: -
J gene: TRBJ2-7
CDR3 DNA: TGTGCCAGCAGCTTGGGGATCCACGAGCAGTACTTC
CDR3 protein: CASSLGIHEQYF

clone size: many
V gene: TRBV7-2
D gene: TRBD2
J gene: TRBJ2-1
CDR3 DNA: TGTGCCAGCAGCCGGGGACTAGCGGGATACAATGAGCAGTTCTTC
CDR3 protein: CASSRGLAGYNEQFF

clone size: -
V gene: TRBV27
D gene: TRBD1
J gene: TRBJ1-6
CDR3 DNA: TGTGCCAGCAGCACACAAGCAGGGGGCCTTCGAATCTATAATTCACCCCTCCACTTT
CDR3 protein: CASSTQAGGLRIYNSPLHF

clone size: -
V gene: TRBV30
D gene: -
J gene: TRBJ2-2
CDR3 DNA: TGTGCCTGGAGCGCTGGGAGGAACACCGGGGAGCTGTTTTTT
CDR3 protein: CAWSAGRNTGELFF

clone size: few
V gene: TRBV5-6
D gene: TRBD1
J gene: TRBJ1-2
CDR3 DNA: TGTGCCAGCAGCTTGGGACCCCAGGGGGTGGATGGCTACACCTTC
CDR3 protein: CASSLGPQGVDGYTF

clone size: -
V gene: TRBV24-1
D gene: -
J gene: TRBJ2-2
CDR3 DNA: TGTGCCACCAGTGACGTGTCATCGAACACCGGGGAGCTGTTTTTT
CDR3 protein: CATSDVSSNTGELFF

clone size: -
V gene: TRBV5-1
D gene: -
J gene: TRBJ1-5
CDR3 DNA: TGCGCCAGCAGCTTGGATGACGGGAGCAATCAGCCCCAGCATTTT
CDR3 protein: CASSLDDGSNQPQHF

clone size: -
V gene: TRBV7-7
D gene: -
J gene: TRBJ2-1
CDR3 DNA: TGTGCTAGCAGCCCCCTCGGGACCAATCAAAGGTACAATGAGCAGTTCTTC
CDR3 protein: CASSPLGTNQRYNEQFF

clone size: -
V gene: TRBV7-3
D gene: -
J gene: TRBJ2-1
CDR3 DNA: TGTGCCAGCAGCCTCGGGCTCGGGGGGCCGTTACCGAGCTCCTACAATGAGCAGTTCTTC
CDR3 protein: CASSLGLGGPLPSSYNEQFF

clone size: few
V gene: TRBV4-2
D gene: TRBD2
J gene: TRBJ2-7
CDR3 DNA: TGTGCCAGCAGCCAGGATGCGCGGGAGGGCCTTATTTACGAGCAGTACTTC
CDR3 protein: CASSQDAREGLIYEQYF

clone size: few
V gene: TRBV7-9
D gene: -
J gene: TRBJ1-4
CDR3 DNA: TGTGCCAGCAGCGCAACCCCCGGGACCGGGCTTAATGAAAAACTGTTTTTT
CDR3 protein: CASSATPGTGLNEKLFF

clone size: -
V gene: TRBV7-9
D gene: -
J gene: TRBJ1-1
CDR3 DNA: TGTGCCAGCAGTTCCGGTTGGGGGCCATCTGAAGCTTTCTTT
CDR3 protein: CASSSGWGPSEAFF

clone size: few
V gene: TRBV6-4
D gene: -
J gene: TRBJ2-3
CDR3 DNA: TGTGCCAGCAGTGACGGGGTTTCGGGCACAGATACGCAGTATTTT
CDR3 protein: CASSDGVSGTDTQYF

clone size: -
V gene: TRBV20-1
D gene: -
J gene: TRBJ2-7
CDR3 DNA: TGCAGTGCTAGAGCCCCGCAGCCAATCTCCTACGAGCAGTACTTC
CDR3 protein: CSARAPQPISYEQYF

clone size: few
V gene: TRBV5-6
D gene: -
J gene: TRBJ1-1
CDR3 DNA: TGTGCCAGCAGCTTGGGGTCAGGATTTAACACTGAAGCTTTCTTT
CDR3 protein: CASSLGSGFNTEAFF

clone size: -
V gene: TRBV5-1
D gene: TRBD2
J gene: TRBJ2-7
CDR3 DNA: TGCGCCAGCAGCTTGGATGTGACTAGCGCTGCCGAGCAGTACTTC
CDR3 protein: CASSLDVTSAAEQYF

clone size: few
V gene: TRBV24-1
D gene: -
J gene: TRBJ2-7
CDR3 DNA: TGTGCCACCAGTGAAGTGGGGGCTTACGAGCAGTACTTC
CDR3 protein: CATSEVGAYEQYF

clone size: -
V gene: TRBV27
D gene: TRBD1
J gene: TRBJ2-1
CDR3 DNA: TGTGCCAGCAGTACCCCCGGGACAGGGGGCAATGAGCAGTTCTTC
CDR3 protein: CASSTPGTGGNEQFF

clone size: few
V gene: TRBV15
D gene: -
J gene: TRBJ2-2
CDR3 DNA: TGTGCCACCAGCAGAGATCGCCCGGGACGCCCGTTCGGGGAGCTGTTTTTT
CDR3 protein: CATSRDRPGRPFGELFF

clone size: few
V gene: TRBV7-2
D gene: -
J gene: TRBJ2-5
CDR3 DNA: TGTGCCAGCAGCTTAGGAGTGGGGGGGCCCATTGGAACCCAGTACTTC
CDR3 protein: CASSLGVGGPIGTQYF

clone size: -
V gene: TRBV11-2
D gene: -
J gene: TRBJ2-2
CDR3 DNA: TGTGCCAGCAGCACCCGGGAAAGGCCGGGGACCGGGGAGCTGTTTTTT
CDR3 protein: CASSTRERPGTGELFF

clone size: few
V gene: TRBV4-3
D gene: TRBD2
J gene: TRBJ2-3
CDR3 DNA: TGCGCCAGCAGCTCGGGAGCGGGAATGGCAGATACGCAGTATTTT
CDR3 protein: CASSSGAGMADTQYF

clone size: -
V gene: TRBV5-1
D gene: -
J gene: TRBJ2-2
CDR3 DNA: TGCGCCAGCCTACCCGGGGGAAACACCGGGGAGCTGTTTTTT
CDR3 protein: CASLPGGNTGELFF

clone size: -
V gene: TRBV7-9
D gene: -
J gene: TRBJ2-1
CDR3 DNA: TGTGCCAGCAGCTCGTCAGGGGTCAATGAGCAGTTCTTC
CDR3 protein: CASSSSGVNEQFF

clone size: few
V gene: TRBV7-6
D gene: -
J gene: TRBJ2-1
CDR3 DNA: TGTGCCACTCTCCAGGGGACTGAGCAGTTCTTC
CDR3 protein: CATLQGTEQFF

clone size: few
V gene: TRBV7-2
D gene: TRBD2
J gene: TRBJ2-2
CDR3 DNA: TGTGCCAGCAGCTTTACTAGCGGGGGGTACACCGGGGAGCTGTTTTTT
CDR3 protein: CASSFTSGGYTGELFF

clone size: -
V gene: TRBV2
D gene: -
J gene: TRBJ1-6
CDR3 DNA: TGTGCCAGCAGTGAACGGCAGGCCTCCTATAATTCACCCCTCCACTTT
CDR3 protein: CASSERQASYNSPLHF

clone size: few
V gene: TRBV2
D gene: -
J gene: TRBJ2-7
CDR3 DNA: TGTGCCAGCAGTGGCATACTCTACGAGCAGTACTTC
CDR3 protein: CASSGILYEQYF

clone size: -
V gene: TRBV3-1
D gene: TRBD1
J gene: TRBJ1-2
CDR3 DNA: TGTGCCAGCAGTCAGACAGGGTTGGGTGGCTACACCTTC
CDR3 protein: CASSQTGLGGYTF

clone size: -
V gene: TRBV5-6
D gene: TRBD2
J gene: TRBJ2-7
CDR3 DNA: TGTGCCAGCAGCTGGGGACTAGCGTTCAACGAGCAGTACTTC
CDR3 protein: CASSWGLAFNEQYF

clone size: many
V gene: TRBV10-3
D gene: -
J gene: TRBJ1-6
CDR3 DNA: TGTGCCCCGTCCGGGGGACCCGATAATTCACCCCTCCACTTT
CDR3 protein: CAPSGGPDNSPLHF

clone size: few
V gene: TRBV12-3/TRBV12-4
D gene: -
J gene: TRBJ2-7
CDR3 DNA: TGTGCCAGCAGTTTAACAGAGCAGGGCCACGAGCAGTACTTC
CDR3 protein: CASSLTEQGHEQYF

clone size: few
V gene: TRBV11-3
D gene: -
J gene: TRBJ2-7
CDR3 DNA: TGTGCCAGCAGCTTACAGGGGGGGATTTCCTACGAGCAGTACTTC
CDR3 protein: CASSLQGGISYEQYF

clone size: -
V gene: TRBV7-6
D gene: TRBD2
J gene: TRBJ2-5
CDR3 DNA: TGTGCCAGCAGCTTGGGGACTAGTGGGTTCCCAGAGACCCAGTACTTC
CDR3 protein: CASSLGTSGFPETQYF

clone size: few
V gene: TRBV7-6
D gene: -
J gene: TRBJ2-1
CDR3 DNA: TGTGCCAGCAGCTTTATAGCGGACACCAGTAATGAGCAGTTCTTC
CDR3 protein: CASSFIADTSNEQFF

clone size: -
V gene: TRBV5-1
D gene: -
J gene: TRBJ2-6
CDR3 DNA: TGCGCCAGCAGCTTGTCGTCCAGCTCTGGGGCCAACGTCCTGACTTTC
CDR3 protein: CASSLSSSSGANVLTF

clone size: few
V gene: TRBV19
D gene: -
J gene: TRBJ1-1
CDR3 DNA: TGTGCCACCTCCGGGCCCCACACTGAAGCTTTCTTT
CDR3 protein: CATSGPHTEAFF

clone size: -
V gene: TRBV5-4
D gene: TRBD1
J gene: TRBJ2-3
CDR3 DNA: TGTGCCAGCAGGAATGACAGGGGGGTAGCGCAGGATACGCAGTATTTT
CDR3 protein: CASRNDRGVAQDTQYF

clone size: many
V gene: TRBV12-3/TRBV12-4
D gene: TRBD1
J gene: TRBJ2-7
CDR3 DNA: TGTGCCAGCAGTGTGGGGACAGTCTACGAGCAGTACTTC
CDR3 protein: CASSVGTVYEQYF

clone size: few
V gene: TRBV6-5
D gene: TRBD1
J gene: TRBJ2-1
CDR3 DNA: TGTGCCAGCAGTTACGGAGGACAGGGGCAAAATGAGCAGTTCTTC
CDR3 protein: CASSYGGQGQNEQFF